The 25 T cell receptor beta chains reported below all come from one sample, sequenced in a study of blood T cells in healthy people across ages. PCR was performed a second time for about 7 to 12 cycles using a sample-barcoded 5' primer and a J-beta primer mix. Via MiXCR, TCRdb re-called the 5' RACE reads, giving one row per CDR3 protein. The table has about 1.4 million distinct CDR3 sequences, 59% seen once. Sequencing was performed on blood. Receptors originate from a young man in good health.

The rearrangement joins TRBV7-6 to TRBJ2-7; weak D call: TRBD2 (5 bases). The CDR3 covers 15 residues. CDR1 is SGHVS and CDR2 is FNYEAQ in the germline V gene. V lost 5 bases, J lost 5 bases, and 19 bases lay in between. The CDR3 region has the DNA TGTGCCAGCAGCCCCGAGGGCAGAGCTTCCCACGAGCAGTACTTC. Its translation is CASSPEGRASHEQYF.

CDR3: CASRRTGGTYEQYF. The DNA of the CDR3 is TGTGCCAGCAGGCGGACGGGCGGAACCTACGAGCAGTACTTC. The rearrangement links TRBV28 to TRBJ2-5; unclear D gene. TRBJ2-7 matches the DNA end more closely, so the J call is doubtful. This CDR3 is built from 14 residues. The germline gives CDR1 MDHEN, CDR2 SYDVKM.

This clonotype appeared a few times. The chain uses TRBV27 and TRBJ2-1; D is possibly TRBD1 (6 bases). The better agreement between TRBJ2-7 and the DNA end casts doubt on the J call. The CDR3 loop spans 13 amino acids. The germline gives CDR1 MNHEY, CDR2 SMNVEV (reference sequence). The CDR3 loop is CASSFVGAGEQYF. The CDR3 nucleotides are TGTGCCAGCAGTTTTGTGGGGGCAGGGGAGCAGTACTTC.

This clonotype showed up just a few times. V gene TRBV5-1 combines with J gene TRBJ2-2; 11 nucleotides align to TRBD1. Germline trimming cut 1 base from V and 6 bases from J; bases unmatched to any gene: 8. The V gene's germline CDR1 is SGHRS and CDR2 YFSETQ. The CDR3 has 17 amino acids. The CDR3: CASSLNSDRGRPGELFF. The CDR3 DNA reads TGCGCCAGCAGCTTGAACTCGGACAGGGGGCGCCCCGGGGAGCTGTTTTTT.

The chain combines TRBV3-1 with TRBJ2-2, with D possibly TRBD1 on 6 matching bases. Germline V gene lookup returns CDR1 LGHDT and CDR2 YNNKEL (reference sequence). V lost 3 bases, J lost 6 bases, and 14 bases lay in between. This CDR3 contains 15 residues. In nucleotides, the CDR3 is TGTGCCAGCAGCCACCTCGTGGACAGCGCCGGGGAGCTGTTTTTT. Its translation is CASSHLVDSAGELFF.

Worth noting for this clonotype: Its ends do not fully match the called genes, so a read error is possible. The V call is TRBV12-3 or TRBV12-4, the J call TRBJ2-7; D not certain. The CDR3 extends over 11 amino acids. For the CDR3, the DNA is TGTGCCGGCAGCGAAAACTACGAGCAGTACTTC. This gives the protein CAGSENYEQYF.

This clonotype was seen only a few times. The chain is built from TRBV20-1 and TRBJ2-2, with D hard to call. Trimming removed 3 bases from V and 0 bases from J, with 5 bases in between. This CDR3 is 13 amino acids long. Germline CDR1 and CDR2: DFQATT and SNEGSKA (reference sequence). Written as DNA, the CDR3 is TGCAGTGCTAGTCCCGCGAACACCGGGGAGCTGTTTTTT. Translating it yields CSASPANTGELFF.

The V call is TRBV7-2, the J call TRBJ2-7; D is unresolved. Germline assignment: CDR1 SGHTA and CDR2 FQGNSA. The germline V and J ends were trimmed by 6 bases and 0 bases, with 15 bases remaining between them. The CDR3 is 15 residues long. CDR3 loop: CASRDPVKSSYEQYF. The CDR3 DNA is TGTGCCAGCAGGGATCCTGTCAAGAGCTCCTACGAGCAGTACTTC.

The chain joins TRBV6-1 to TRBJ2-1, with 11 bases lining up with TRBD2. V shed 5 bases, J shed 12 bases, and the junction held 18 bases outside the gene matches. This CDR3 comprises 17 residues. In germline, CDR1 is MNHNS, CDR2 SASEGT. In DNA, the CDR3 is TGTGCCAGCAGTCCACCGACAGTAGCGGGAGGGCCTGGTGGGCAGTTCTTC. Protein product: CASSPPTVAGGPGGQFF.

The chain employs TRBV21-1 and TRBJ1-3. TRBV21-1 is a pseudogene segment. The CDR3 sequence is 17 residues long. DNA of the CDR3: TGTGCCAGCAGCAAAGCCATGACCGGCGACTCTGGAAACGCCATATATTTT. Encoded protein: CASSKAMTGDSGNAIYF.

The V and J genes are TRBV6-6 and TRBJ2-5; D is possibly TRBD2 (6 bases). Trimming stripped 2 bases from V and 0 bases from J, with 10 bases between. The CDR3 has 15 amino acids. CDR1 is MNHNY and CDR2 is SVGAGI in the germline V gene (reference sequence). CDR3 protein: CASSYTSPYQETQYF. The CDR3 DNA is TGTGCCAGCAGTTACACTAGCCCATACCAAGAGACCCAGTACTTC.

This chain joins TRBV5-1 and TRBJ2-3; possible D gene TRBD1, 6 bases. The germline V gene encodes CDR1 SGHRS and CDR2 YFSETQ. The V gene lost 4 bases and the J gene lost 5 bases, with 20 bases spanning the gap. CDR3 size: 16 residues. The CDR3 DNA sequence: TGCGCCAGCAGCCCGGACAGAGAGCCCGTTCTAGATACGCAGTATTTT. The encoded protein is CASSPDREPVLDTQYF. Supplemented by reference TRBV5-1 and TRBJ2-3, the full variable domain reads KAGVTQTPRYLIKTRGQQVTLSCSPISGHRSVSWYQQTPGQGLQFLFEYFSETQRNKGNFPGRFSGRQFSNSRSEMNVSTLELGDSALYLCASSPDREPVLDTQYFGPGTRLTVL.

This clonotype was counted a few times. The rearrangement uses TRBV6-2 or TRBV6-3 and TRBJ2-1; D uncertain. Trimming took 1 base from V and 4 from J, leaving 2 bases between them. This CDR3 has 12 amino acids. In germline, CDR1 is MNHEY, CDR2 SVGEGT. The CDR3 loop is CASSYWYNEQFF. Here the CDR3 DNA reads TGTGCCAGCAGTTACTGGTACAATGAGCAGTTCTTC.

This clonotype was counted only a few times. The chain joins TRBV29-1 to TRBJ1-1; D is undetermined. From germline, CDR1 is SQVTM and CDR2 ANQGSEA. Trimming shortened V by 4 bases and J by 5 bases, and 23 bases separated the two germline ends. CDR3 size: 16 residues. The CDR3 sequence is CSVVDLPHNAGTEAFF. The DNA of the CDR3 is TGCAGCGTTGTTGACCTGCCGCACAACGCGGGGACTGAAGCTTTCTTT.

The chain combines TRBV12-5 with TRBJ2-2; D unclear. Germline values: CDR1 LGHNT, CDR2 FRNRAP. CDR3 length equals 16 residues. V was trimmed by 1 base and J by 0 bases, leaving 9 bases between them. The DNA of the CDR3 is TGTGCTAGTGGTTTGGGTGGAACCGCGAACACCGGGGAGCTGTTTTTT. Its translation: CASGLGGTANTGELFF.

This chain uses TRBV6-2 or TRBV6-3 with TRBJ2-5, with 9 bases identical to TRBD1. With V trimmed by 1 base and J by 5 bases, 5 bases remained unmatched. This CDR3 is 15 amino acids long. Per germline, CDR1 MNHEY and CDR2 SVGEGT. The CDR3, as DNA: TGTGCCAGCAGTTACTGGAACAGGGGGCTGGAGACCCAGTACTTC. This gives the protein CASSYWNRGLETQYF.

This chain links TRBV5-1 with TRBJ2-7; 8 nucleotides align to TRBD1. The V segment lost 3 bases and the J segment 2 bases; nucleotides outside the gene matches: 7. The CDR3 is 15 residues long. Germline CDR1 and CDR2: SGHRS and YFSETQ. Here the CDR3 reads CASSSPGQDPYEQYF. In DNA form, the CDR3 reads TGCGCCAGCAGCTCCCCGGGACAGGACCCCTACGAGCAGTACTTC.

The gene calls are TRBV7-8 and TRBJ2-1; 9 nucleotides match TRBD2. CDR1 and CDR2 from the germline V gene are SGHVS and FQNEAQ. This CDR3 contains 15 residues. The trim removed 2 bases at V and 9 bases at J, leaving 8 bases unmatched. The CDR3 sequence: CASSLIDGLAIEQFF. The CDR3 nucleotides read TGTGCCAGCAGCTTAATAGATGGACTAGCGATTGAGCAGTTCTTC.

The chain couples TRBV27 to TRBJ2-7; no clear D gene. Germline V gives CDR1 MNHEY, CDR2 SMNVEV (reference sequence). Trimming removed 2 bases from V and 2 bases from J, with 19 bases in between. This CDR3 comprises 17 residues. CDR3 in DNA: TGTGCCAGCAGTTTAAACAGCCAGTTCGCGGTCGCCTACGAGCAGTACTTC. It translates to CASSLNSQFAVAYEQYF.

The J gene is TRBJ1-6, the V gene TRBV5-1, with TRBD1 as a possible D gene (6 bases). This CDR3 is 12 amino acids long. The V gene's germline CDR1 is SGHRS and CDR2 YFSETQ. Trimming left V 4 bases short and J 9 bases short, with 8 bases between. The CDR3 reads CASSAQGSPLHF. CDR3 bases: TGCGCCAGCAGCGCACAGGGTTCACCCCTCCACTTT.

The chain recombines TRBV4-2 with TRBJ2-7, with D perhaps TRBD1 or TRBD2 (5 bases each). This CDR3 comprises 14 residues. Per the germline V gene, CDR1 is LGHNA and CDR2 is YNFKEQ. V lost 3 bases and J 1 base, leaving 10 bases between the germline ends. The CDR3 bases are TGTGCCAGCAGCCACCGGGACGCTTCCTACGAGCAGTACTTC. The encoded protein is CASSHRDASYEQYF.

The V and J genes are TRBV7-6 and TRBJ1-1, with a weak D call TRBD1 (6 bases). V lost 5 bases and J 7 bases, leaving 14 bases between the germline ends. The CDR3 has 13 residues. Germline-derived CDR1 and CDR2 are SGHVS and FNYEAQ. The chain's CDR3 is CASSMTGLSEAFF. CDR3 DNA: TGTGCCAGCAGCATGACAGGATTGAGTGAAGCTTTCTTT.

There are a few counts of this clonotype. The rearrangement joins TRBV6-6 to TRBJ1-2; D remains ambiguous. The CDR3 consists of 17 residues. Germline assignment: CDR1 MNHNY and CDR2 SVGAGI (reference sequence). V was pared by 3 bases and J by 1 base, with 18 bases between. For the CDR3, the DNA is TGTGCCAGCAGTTATATTGGCCAGGCGAACGTTAACTATGGCTACACCTTC. Its protein product is CASSYIGQANVNYGYTF.

The genes are TRBV29-1 and TRBJ2-7; TRBD1 agrees at 7 bases. This CDR3 is 12 amino acids long. V lost 7 bases to trimming and J lost 4 bases; unmatched junction nucleotides: 7. Germline V gene lookup returns CDR1 SQVTM and CDR2 ANQGSEA. The CDR3 DNA reads TGCAGCGCTGGGGACAGCAAGTACGAGCAGTACTTC. It specifies CSAGDSKYEQYF.

This sequence joins TRBV10-2 and TRBJ2-7; D unclear. Germline V CDR1 and CDR2: WSHSY, SAAADI. Between the trimmed V and J ends, which lost 4 bases and 4 bases, there was a span of 11 bases. The CDR3 extends over 13 amino acids. The CDR3 DNA sequence: TGCGCCAGCAGTGTGGGAATATCATACGAGCAGTACTTC. Its translation is CASSVGISYEQYF.